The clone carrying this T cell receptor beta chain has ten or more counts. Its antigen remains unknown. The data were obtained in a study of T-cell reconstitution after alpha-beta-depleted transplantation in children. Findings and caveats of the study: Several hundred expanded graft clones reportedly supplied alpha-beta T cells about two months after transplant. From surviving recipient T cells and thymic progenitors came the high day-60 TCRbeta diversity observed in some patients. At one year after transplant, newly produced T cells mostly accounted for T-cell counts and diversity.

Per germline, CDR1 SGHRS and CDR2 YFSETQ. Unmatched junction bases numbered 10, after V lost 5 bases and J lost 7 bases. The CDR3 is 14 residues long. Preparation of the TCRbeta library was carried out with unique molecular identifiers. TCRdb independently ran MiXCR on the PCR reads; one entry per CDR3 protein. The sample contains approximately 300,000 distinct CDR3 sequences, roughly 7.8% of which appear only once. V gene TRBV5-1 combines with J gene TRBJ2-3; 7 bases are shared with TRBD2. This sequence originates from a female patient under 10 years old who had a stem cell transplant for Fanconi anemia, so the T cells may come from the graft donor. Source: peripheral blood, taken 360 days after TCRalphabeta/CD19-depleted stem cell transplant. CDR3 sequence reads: CASRLSGEVYTQYF. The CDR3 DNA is TGCGCCAGCAGGTTGAGCGGGGAGGTATATACGCAGTATTTT.